These T cell receptor beta chains were read from a single sample in a study of early T cells in non-severe SARS-CoV-2 infection. TCRdb called the 5' RACE reads again in MiXCR, with one record for every CDR3 protein. This sample yields tens of thousands of distinct CDR3 sequences, of which roughly 5% are seen a single time; less than 8.5% belongs to the top ten. The sample taken for sequencing was whole blood. The receptor source for this set is an adult who was a healthcare worker with PCR-confirmed SARS-CoV-2 infection or an uninfected control (not recorded which). The CDR3 runs from the conserved cysteine through the conserved F or W. Clone size is given for some rows only: seen once, a few or many times, or a class if the clone is expanded.

-	TRBV5-5	TRBJ2-7	CASSLVWDRSSYEQYF
many	TRBV13	TRBJ1-6	CASSYSGGGSYNSPLHF
-	TRBV5-1	TRBJ1-3	CASSLRQGSSGNTIYF
few	TRBV4-2	TRBJ2-3	CASSQGAGAGGVMADTQYF
-	TRBV18	TRBJ1-2	CASSLRSPGRRDYGYTF
-	TRBV5-1	TRBJ1-1	CASSLKESEAFF
-	TRBV6-6	TRBJ2-1	CATHGGGNEQFF
many	TRBV20-1	TRBJ2-1	CSASEAGGYNEQFF
many	TRBV5-4	TRBJ2-5	CASSLRAREDTQYF
many	TRBV10-3	TRBJ2-7	CAISEVGYEQYF
many	TRBV7-3	TRBJ2-2	CASSQGQGGVTGELFF
-	TRBV7-9	TRBJ1-1	CASSALHSVTEAFF
few	TRBV19	TRBJ2-7	CASSIGLAGGEQYF
many	TRBV27	TRBJ2-3	CATGGTDTQYF
-	TRBV29-1	TRBJ2-2	CSIKGRTNTGELFF
-	TRBV7-9	TRBJ1-6	CASSSGQGWNNSPLHF
many	TRBV7-9	TRBJ2-3	CASSLQVRTDTQYF
many	TRBV18	TRBJ2-7	CASSPGLAQPNEQYF
many	TRBV28	TRBJ2-2	CASSERGQGFTGELFF
many	TRBV2	TRBJ1-1	CASRNTGRVEAFF
many	TRBV12-3/TRBV12-4	TRBJ1-1	CASSFGSLNTEAFF
many	TRBV29-1	TRBJ2-1	CSVEKGSYNEQFF
medium-sized	TRBV28	TRBJ1-1	CASRLPGGVGEAFF
many	TRBV7-2	TRBJ1-1	CASSLGITVNTEAFF
-	TRBV19	TRBJ1-2	CASIRIETGGHYGYTF
few	TRBV6-6	TRBJ2-5	CASNPAGEETQYF
-	TRBV5-1	TRBJ2-1	CASSLGGVSVEQFF
many	TRBV7-6	TRBJ1-2	CASSPSGGWAYGYTF
-	TRBV30	TRBJ1-1	CAWSVDQEAFF
-	TRBV2	TRBJ2-3	CASSERQITDTQYF
-	TRBV11-1	TRBJ2-3	CASSLPDGADTQYF
-	TRBV15	TRBJ2-6	CATSRELSGANVLTF
many	TRBV7-9	TRBJ2-1	CASSLRTSANNEQFF
many	TRBV4-2	TRBJ1-2	CASSQDPGRRGRLWVYGYTF
medium-sized	TRBV10-1	TRBJ2-3	CASSEVPGTDTQYF